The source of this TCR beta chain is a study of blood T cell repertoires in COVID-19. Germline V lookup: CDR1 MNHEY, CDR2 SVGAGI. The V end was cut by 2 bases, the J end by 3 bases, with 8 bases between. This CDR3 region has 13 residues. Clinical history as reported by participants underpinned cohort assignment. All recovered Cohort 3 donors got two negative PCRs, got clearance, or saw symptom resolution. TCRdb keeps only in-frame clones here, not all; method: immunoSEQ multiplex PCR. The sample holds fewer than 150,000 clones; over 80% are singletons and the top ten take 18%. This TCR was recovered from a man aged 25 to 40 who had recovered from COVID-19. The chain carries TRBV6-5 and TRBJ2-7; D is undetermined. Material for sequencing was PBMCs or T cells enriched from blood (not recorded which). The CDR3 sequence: CASSYAPGYEQYF. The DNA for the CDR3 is TGTGCCAGCAGTTACGCCCCGGGCTACGAGCAGTACTTC.